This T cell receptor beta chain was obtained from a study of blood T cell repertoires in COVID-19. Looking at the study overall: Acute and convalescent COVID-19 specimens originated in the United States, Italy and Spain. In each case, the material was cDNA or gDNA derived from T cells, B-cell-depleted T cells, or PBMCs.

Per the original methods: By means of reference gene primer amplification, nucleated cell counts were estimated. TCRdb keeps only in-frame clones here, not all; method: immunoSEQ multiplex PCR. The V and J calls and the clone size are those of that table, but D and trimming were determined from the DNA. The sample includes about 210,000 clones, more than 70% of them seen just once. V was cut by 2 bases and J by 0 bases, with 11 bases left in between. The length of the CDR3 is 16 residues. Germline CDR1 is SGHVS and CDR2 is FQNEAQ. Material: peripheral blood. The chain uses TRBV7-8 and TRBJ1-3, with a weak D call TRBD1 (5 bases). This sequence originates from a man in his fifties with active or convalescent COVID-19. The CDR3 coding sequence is TGTGCCAGCAGCTTACCGCTCGGGGGCTCTGGAAACACCATATATTTT. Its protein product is CASSLPLGGSGNTIYF. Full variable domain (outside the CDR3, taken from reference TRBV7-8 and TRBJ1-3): GAGVSQSPRYKVAKRGQDVALRCDPISGHVSLFWYQQALGQGPEFLTYFQNEAQLDKSGLPSDRFFAERPEGSVSTLKIQRTQQEDSAVYLCASSLPLGGSGNTIYFGEGSWLTVV.